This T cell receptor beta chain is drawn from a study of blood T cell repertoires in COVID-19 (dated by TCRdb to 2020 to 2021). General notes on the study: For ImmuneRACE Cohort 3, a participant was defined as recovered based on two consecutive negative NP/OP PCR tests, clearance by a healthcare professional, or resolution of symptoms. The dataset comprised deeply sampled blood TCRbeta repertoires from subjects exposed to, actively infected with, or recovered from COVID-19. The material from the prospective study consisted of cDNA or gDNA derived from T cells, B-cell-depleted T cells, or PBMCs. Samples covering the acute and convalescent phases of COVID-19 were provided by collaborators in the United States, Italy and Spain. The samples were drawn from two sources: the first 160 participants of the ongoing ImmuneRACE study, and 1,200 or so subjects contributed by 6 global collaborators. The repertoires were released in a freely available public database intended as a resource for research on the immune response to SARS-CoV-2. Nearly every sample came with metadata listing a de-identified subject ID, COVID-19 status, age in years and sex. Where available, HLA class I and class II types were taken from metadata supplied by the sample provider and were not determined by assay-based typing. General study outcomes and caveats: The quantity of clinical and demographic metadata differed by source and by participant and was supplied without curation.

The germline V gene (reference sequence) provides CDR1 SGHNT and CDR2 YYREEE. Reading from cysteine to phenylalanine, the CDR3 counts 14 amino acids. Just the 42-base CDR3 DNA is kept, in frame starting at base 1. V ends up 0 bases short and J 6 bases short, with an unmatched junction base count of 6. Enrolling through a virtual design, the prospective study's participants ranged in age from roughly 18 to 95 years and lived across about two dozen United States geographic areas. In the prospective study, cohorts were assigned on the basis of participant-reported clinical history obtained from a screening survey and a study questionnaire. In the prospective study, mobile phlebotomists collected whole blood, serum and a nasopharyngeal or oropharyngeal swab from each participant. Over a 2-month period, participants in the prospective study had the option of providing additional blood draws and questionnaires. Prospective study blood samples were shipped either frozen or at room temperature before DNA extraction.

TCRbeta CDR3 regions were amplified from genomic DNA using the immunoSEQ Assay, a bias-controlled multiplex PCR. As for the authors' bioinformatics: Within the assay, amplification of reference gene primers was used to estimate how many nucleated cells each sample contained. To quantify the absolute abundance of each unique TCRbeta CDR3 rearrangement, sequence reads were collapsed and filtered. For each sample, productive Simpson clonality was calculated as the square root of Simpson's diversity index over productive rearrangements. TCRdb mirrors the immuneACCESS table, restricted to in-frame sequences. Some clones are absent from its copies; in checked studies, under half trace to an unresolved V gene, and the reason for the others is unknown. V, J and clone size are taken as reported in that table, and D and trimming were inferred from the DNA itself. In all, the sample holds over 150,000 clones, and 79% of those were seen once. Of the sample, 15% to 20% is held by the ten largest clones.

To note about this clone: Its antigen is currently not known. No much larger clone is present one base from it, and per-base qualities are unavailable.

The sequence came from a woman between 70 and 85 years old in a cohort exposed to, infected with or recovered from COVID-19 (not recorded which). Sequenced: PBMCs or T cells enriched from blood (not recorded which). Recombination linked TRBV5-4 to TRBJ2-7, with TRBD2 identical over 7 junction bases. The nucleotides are TGTGCCAGCAGCTTGGGGCGGGAGACGGGCGAGCAGTACTTC. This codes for CASSLGRETGEQYF.